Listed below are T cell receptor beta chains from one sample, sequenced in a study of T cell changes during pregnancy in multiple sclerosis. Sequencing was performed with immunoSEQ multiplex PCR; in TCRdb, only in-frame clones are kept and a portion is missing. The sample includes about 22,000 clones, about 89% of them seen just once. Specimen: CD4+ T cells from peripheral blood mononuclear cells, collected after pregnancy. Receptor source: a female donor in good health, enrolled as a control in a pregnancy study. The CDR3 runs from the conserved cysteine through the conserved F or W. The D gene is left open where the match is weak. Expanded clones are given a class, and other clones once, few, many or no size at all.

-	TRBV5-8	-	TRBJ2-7	TGTGCCAGCAGCTTGGATCCATGGCAGGTAAACCACGAGCAGTACTTC	CASSLDPWQVNHEQYF
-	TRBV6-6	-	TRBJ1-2	TGTGCCAGCAGCCTCGTAGTACTCTATGGCTACACCTTC	CASSLVVLYGYTF
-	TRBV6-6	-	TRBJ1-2	TGTGCCAGCAGTTACGGGACACACGTCGGCTACACCTTC	CASSYGTHVGYTF
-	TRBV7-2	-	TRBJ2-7	TGTGCCAGCAGCTCCTCCGGGGGGGGGACAGGGACCTACGAGCAGTACTTC	CASSSSGGGTGTYEQYF
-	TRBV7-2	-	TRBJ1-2	TGTGCCAGCAGCTTGTGGTTTCGGCGCACAGGGTCTGGCTACACCTTC	CASSLWFRRTGSGYTF
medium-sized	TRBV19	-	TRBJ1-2	TGTGCCAGTAGTATCGTAGGACAGACTGTGTGTACCTTC	CASSIVGQTVCTF
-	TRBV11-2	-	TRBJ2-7	TGTGCCAGCAGCAATACGGGTTACGAGCAGTACTTC	CASSNTGYEQYF
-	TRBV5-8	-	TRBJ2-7	TGTGCCACCCCGAAAAGGGCAGGGGCCTACGAGCAGTACTTC	CATPKRAGAYEQYF
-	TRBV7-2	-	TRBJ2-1	TGTGCCAGCAGCCCACAGAGTGGTTTTGAGCAGTTCTTC	CASSPQSGFEQFF
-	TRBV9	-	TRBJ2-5	TGTGCCAGCAGTATAGGAGAGTCCCAAGAGACCCAGTACTTC	CASSIGESQETQYF
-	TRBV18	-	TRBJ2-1	TGTGCCAGCTCACTCGTAGTTGCTAGCCACAATGAGCAGTTCTTC	CASSLVVASHNEQFF
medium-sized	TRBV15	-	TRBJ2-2	TGTGCCACCACCTCAAATGGCGGGTACACCGGGGAGCTGTTTTTT	CATTSNGGYTGELFF
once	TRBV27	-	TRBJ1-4	TGTGCCAGCAGTCGACAGAGTACTAATGAAAAACTGTTTTTT	CASSRQSTNEKLFF
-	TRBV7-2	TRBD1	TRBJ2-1	TGTGCCAGCAGCTTAGTTGGGACAGGGGGCCTCAATGAGCAGTTCTTC	CASSLVGTGGLNEQFF
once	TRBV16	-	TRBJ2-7	TGTGCCAGCAGCCCGCAGATTACAGTTTCCTACGAGCAGTACTTC	CASSPQITVSYEQYF
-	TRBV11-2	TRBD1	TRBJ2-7	TGTGCCAGCAGCCCTCTACGTCGGGACAGCACCTACGAGCAGTACTTC	CASSPLRRDSTYEQYF
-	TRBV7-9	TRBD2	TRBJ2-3	TGTGCCAGCAGCTTAAAGTGGCGGCTAGCGGGGACCACAGATACGCAGTATTTT	CASSLKWRLAGTTDTQYF
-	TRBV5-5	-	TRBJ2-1	TGTGCCAGCAGTAAGAGGGAGTCCTACAATGAGCAGTTCTTC	CASSKRESYNEQFF
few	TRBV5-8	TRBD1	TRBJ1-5	TGTGCCAGCAGCCCGGGACAGGGCTTATATAGCAATCAGCCCCAGCATTTT	CASSPGQGLYSNQPQHF
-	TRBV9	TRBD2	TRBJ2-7	TGTGCCAGCAGCGCATCCCTGGGGGGGTTTAACGAGCAGTACTTC	CASSASLGGFNEQYF
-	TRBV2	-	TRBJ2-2	TGTGCCAGCAGGCTAGCCCCCGGGGAGCTGTTTTTT	CASRLAPGELFF
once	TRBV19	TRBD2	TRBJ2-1	TGTGCAACGGGACTAGCGGGAGGTTCCTCCTACAATGAGCAGTTCTTC	CATGLAGGSSYNEQFF
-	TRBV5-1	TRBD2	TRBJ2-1	TGCGCCAGCAGCGCTCGGTGGGGAGGGCAAAATGAGCAGTTCTTC	CASSARWGGQNEQFF
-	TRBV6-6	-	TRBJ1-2	TGTGCCAGCAGTTACTCGGACAGCTATGGCTACACCTTC	CASSYSDSYGYTF
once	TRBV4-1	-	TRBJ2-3	TGCGCCAGCAGCCAAGGGGCTTGGGGCACAGATACGCAGTATTTT	CASSQGAWGTDTQYF